This T cell receptor (beta chain) was found in a study of cytomegalovirus exposure and HLA in healthy donors. General study points: Later on, a genetic analysis was performed. It linked a missense variant in DCLRE1C with V- and J-gene trimming of TCR beta.

As for this clone: Its antigen is undetermined.

The germline V gene encodes CDR1 MNHEY and CDR2 SVGAGI. CDR3 size: 14 residues. Trimming pared 4 bases from V and 8 bases from J, leaving 17 bases between. The PCR contained 60 Vbeta and 13 Jbeta primers. Sequencing was performed with immunoSEQ multiplex PCR; in TCRdb, only in-frame clones are kept and a portion is missing. The sample records about 120,000 clones, 74% being singletons. This sequence joins TRBV6-5 and TRBJ1-2, with a possible D match to TRBD1 (5 bases). The source material was PBMCs. This receptor was identified in a human donor in good health. CDR3: CASSFQGPRWGYTF. As DNA, the CDR3 is TGTGCCAGCAGTTTTCAGGGTCCTCGATGGGGCTACACCTTC.